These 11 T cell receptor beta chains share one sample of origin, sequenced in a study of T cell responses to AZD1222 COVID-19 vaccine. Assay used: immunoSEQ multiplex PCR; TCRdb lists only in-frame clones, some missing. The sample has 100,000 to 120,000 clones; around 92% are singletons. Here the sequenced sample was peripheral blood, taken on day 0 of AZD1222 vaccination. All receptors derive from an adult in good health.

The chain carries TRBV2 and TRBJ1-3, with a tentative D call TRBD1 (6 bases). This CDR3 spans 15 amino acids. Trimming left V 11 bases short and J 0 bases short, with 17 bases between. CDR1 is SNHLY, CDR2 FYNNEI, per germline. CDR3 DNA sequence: TGTGCCTGCCGAGGGGGTTCTTTCTCTGGAAACACCATATATTTT. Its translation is CACRGGSFSGNTIYF.

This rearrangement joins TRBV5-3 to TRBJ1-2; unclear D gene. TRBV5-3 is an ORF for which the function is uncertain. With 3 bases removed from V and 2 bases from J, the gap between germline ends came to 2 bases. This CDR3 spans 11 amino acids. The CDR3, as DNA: TGTGCCAGAAGCTGGAACTATGGCTACACCTTC. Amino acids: CARSWNYGYTF.

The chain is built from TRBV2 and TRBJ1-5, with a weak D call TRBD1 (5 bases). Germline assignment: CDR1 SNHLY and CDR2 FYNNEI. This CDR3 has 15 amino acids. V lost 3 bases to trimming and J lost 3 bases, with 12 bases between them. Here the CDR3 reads CASSEDQGNNQPQHF. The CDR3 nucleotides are TGTGCCAGCAGTGAGGATCAGGGAAACAATCAGCCCCAGCATTTT.

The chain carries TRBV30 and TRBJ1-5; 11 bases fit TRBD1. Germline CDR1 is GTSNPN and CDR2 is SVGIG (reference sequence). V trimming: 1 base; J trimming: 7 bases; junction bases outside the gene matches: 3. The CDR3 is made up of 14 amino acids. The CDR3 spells CAWSGGTGGQPQHF. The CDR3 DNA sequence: TGTGCCTGGAGTGGAGGGACAGGGGGGCAGCCCCAGCATTTT.

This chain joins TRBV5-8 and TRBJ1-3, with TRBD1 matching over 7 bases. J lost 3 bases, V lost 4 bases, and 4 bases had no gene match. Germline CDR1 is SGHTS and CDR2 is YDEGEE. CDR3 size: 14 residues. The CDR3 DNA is TGTGCCAGCAGCCCGGGACAGCGTGGAAACACCATATATTTT. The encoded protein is CASSPGQRGNTIYF. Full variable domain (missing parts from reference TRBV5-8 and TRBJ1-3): EAGVTQSPTHLIKTRGQQATLRCSPISGHTSVYWYQQALGLGLQFLLWYDEGEERNRGNFPPRFSGRQFPNYSSELNVNALELEDSALYLCASSPGQRGNTIYFGEGSWLTVV.

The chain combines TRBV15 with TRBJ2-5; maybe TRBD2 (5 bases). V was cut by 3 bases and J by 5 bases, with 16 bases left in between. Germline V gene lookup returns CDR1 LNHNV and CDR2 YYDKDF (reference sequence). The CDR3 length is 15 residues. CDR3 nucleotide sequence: TGTGCCACCAGCAGGTCCTCATTGCCGGGGGAGACCCAGTACTTC. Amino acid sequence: CATSRSSLPGETQYF.

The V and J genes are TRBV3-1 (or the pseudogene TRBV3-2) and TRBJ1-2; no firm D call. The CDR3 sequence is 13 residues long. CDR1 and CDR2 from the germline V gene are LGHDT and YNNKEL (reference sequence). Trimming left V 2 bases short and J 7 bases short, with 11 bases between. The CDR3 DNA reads TGTGCCAGCAGCCAACTACGAGCGGCTGGCTACACCTTC. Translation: CASSQLRAAGYTF.

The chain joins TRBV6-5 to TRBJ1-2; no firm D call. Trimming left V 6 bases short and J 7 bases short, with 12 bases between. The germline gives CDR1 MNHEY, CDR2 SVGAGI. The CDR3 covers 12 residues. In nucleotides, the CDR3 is TGTGCCAGCAGGGCCGCTGGGGTTGGCTACACCTTC. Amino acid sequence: CASRAAGVGYTF.

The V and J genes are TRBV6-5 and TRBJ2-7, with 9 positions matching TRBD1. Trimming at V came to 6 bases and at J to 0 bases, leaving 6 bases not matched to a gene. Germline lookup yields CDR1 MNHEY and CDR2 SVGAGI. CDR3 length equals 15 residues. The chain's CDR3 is CASRGDRGGSYEQYF. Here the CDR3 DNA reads TGTGCCAGCAGAGGAGACAGGGGGGGCTCCTACGAGCAGTACTTC.

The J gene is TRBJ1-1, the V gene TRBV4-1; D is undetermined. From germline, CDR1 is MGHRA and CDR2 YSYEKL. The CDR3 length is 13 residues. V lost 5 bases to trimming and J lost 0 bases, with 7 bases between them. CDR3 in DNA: TGCGCCAGCAGCTCCCTTATGAACACTGAAGCTTTCTTT. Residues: CASSSLMNTEAFF.

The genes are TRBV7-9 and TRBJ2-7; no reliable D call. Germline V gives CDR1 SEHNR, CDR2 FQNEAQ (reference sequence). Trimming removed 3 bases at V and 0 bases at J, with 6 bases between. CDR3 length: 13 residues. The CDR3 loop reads CASSFSFSYEQYF. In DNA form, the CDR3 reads TGTGCCAGCAGCTTTTCCTTCTCCTACGAGCAGTACTTC.